Shown below are 26 T cell receptor beta chains from a single sample sequenced in a study of blood T cell repertoires in COVID-19. TCRdb keeps only in-frame clones here, not all; method: immunoSEQ multiplex PCR. The repertoire has 240,000 or so clones, 82% of them found once; the top ten carry 1.9%. Sequenced material: peripheral blood. The receptors stem from a woman aged 80 or older with acute or convalescent COVID-19.

The J gene is TRBJ1-4, the V gene TRBV5-1; TRBD1 matches 9 bases. J lost 5 bases, V lost 0 bases, and 5 bases had no gene match. Germline-derived CDR1 and CDR2 are SGHRS and YFSETQ. The CDR3 is 16 amino acids. CDR3 nucleotide sequence: TGCGCCAGCAGCTTGGGTCGCGGGACAGGGAATGAAAAACTGTTTTTT. Translation gives CASSLGRGTGNEKLFF.

This chain uses TRBV2 with TRBJ2-7, with a weak D call TRBD1 (5 bases). The CDR3 is made up of 12 amino acids. Trimming cost V 6 bases and J 2 bases, with 8 bases left between them. Germline values: CDR1 SNHLY, CDR2 FYNNEI. CDR3 nucleotides: TGTGCCAGCAGGTCAGGGCCCTACGAGCAGTACTTC. Its translation is CASRSGPYEQYF. Full variable domain (remainder filled in from reference TRBV2 and TRBJ2-7): EPEVTQTPSHQVTQMGQEVILRCVPISNHLYFYWYRQILGQKVEFLVSFYNNEISEKSEIFDDQFSVERPDGSNFTLKIRSTKLEDSAMYFCASRSGPYEQYFGPGTRLTVT.

This chain links TRBV18 with TRBJ1-6, with 10 bases matching TRBD1. V lost 2 bases and J lost 7; bases outside the gene matches: 8. CDR3 size: 17 residues. The germline V gene encodes CDR1 KGHSH and CDR2 LQKENI. The chain's CDR3 is CASSPLGGQGVNSPLHF. The CDR3 DNA reads as TGTGCCAGCTCACCATTGGGTGGACAGGGGGTCAATTCACCCCTCCACTTT.

Only one count was recorded for this clone. The CDR3 here is CSVEGGSEQFF. The CDR3, as DNA: TGCAGCGTTGAAGGTGGGAGTGAGCAGTTCTTC. The chain uses TRBV29-1 and TRBJ2-1, with TRBD2 as a possible D gene (5 bases). The CDR3 runs to 11 residues. V was cut by 1 base and J by 9 bases, with 7 bases left in between. The germline CDR1 and CDR2 sequences are SQVTM and ANQGSEA.

This chain connects TRBV4-2 to TRBJ1-3, with no clear D. V lost 0 bases and J 4 bases, leaving 10 bases between the germline ends. This CDR3 has 15 amino acids. The germline V gene has CDR1 LGHNA and CDR2 YNFKEQ. The CDR3 sequence is CASSQDRLEGNTIYF. In DNA form, the CDR3 reads TGTGCCAGCAGCCAAGATCGGCTGGAGGGAAACACCATATATTTT.

This chain connects TRBV20-1 to TRBJ2-7, with TRBD1 as a possible D gene (5 bases). The CDR3 consists of 15 residues. CDR1 DFQATT and CDR2 SNEGSKA come from the germline V gene (reference sequence). V lost 3 bases and J lost 1, with 16 bases in between. The CDR3 DNA is TGCAGTGCTAGTGACGACAGTCTGGGGTCCTACGAGCAGTACTTC. It translates to CSASDDSLGSYEQYF.

The V call is TRBV6-1, the J call TRBJ1-6, with D hard to call. The V and J ends lost 2 bases and 0 bases respectively, with 8 bases between them. Germline values: CDR1 MNHNS, CDR2 SASEGT. The CDR3 has 16 amino acids. This chain's CDR3 is CASSEFESSYNSPLHF. The DNA of the CDR3 is TGTGCCAGCAGTGAATTCGAGAGCTCCTATAATTCACCCCTCCACTTT.

This chain connects TRBV7-2 to TRBJ1-1; D is unclear. The CDR3 loop spans 17 amino acids. V shed 1 base and J shed 9 bases, with 24 bases lying between them. Germline CDR1 and CDR2: SGHTA and FQGNSA. The CDR3: CASSLVRGAVYTGKAFF. The DNA of the CDR3 is TGTGCCAGCAGCTTAGTTCGGGGAGCGGTGTATACGGGAAAAGCTTTCTTT.

The chain couples TRBV7-2 to TRBJ2-3, with D unclear. The V end was cut by 2 bases, the J end by 3 bases, with 12 bases between. CDR3 length: 15 residues. Germline V gives CDR1 SGHTA, CDR2 FQGNSA. The CDR3 coding sequence is TGTGCCAGCAGCTTATCCTTGCTTAGTACAGATACGCAGTATTTT. Amino acid sequence: CASSLSLLSTDTQYF.

This clone was seen a handful of times. The chain is built from TRBV5-1 and TRBJ2-1; 11 positions agree with TRBD2. Germline trimming cut 6 bases from V and 0 bases from J; bases unmatched to any gene: 5. Germline V gene lookup returns CDR1 SGHRS and CDR2 YFSETQ. There are 16 residues in the CDR3. The CDR3, as DNA: TGCGCCAGCACCATACTAGCGGGAGCCTCCTACAATGAGCAGTTCTTC. Translating it yields CASTILAGASYNEQFF. The full variable domain, with the rest looked up from reference TRBV5-1 and TRBJ2-1, is KAGVTQTPRYLIKTRGQQVTLSCSPISGHRSVSWYQQTPGQGLQFLFEYFSETQRNKGNFPGRFSGRQFSNSRSEMNVSTLELGDSALYLCASTILAGASYNEQFFGPGTRLTVL.

This clone was detected once. V is TRBV15 and J is TRBJ2-1, with D uncertain. Germline CDR1 LNHNV, CDR2 YYDKDF (reference sequence). This CDR3 region has 17 residues. Trimming cost V 0 bases and J 0 bases, with 12 bases left between them. CDR3 protein: CATSRDRVALSYNEQFF. In nucleotides, the CDR3 is TGTGCCACCAGCAGAGATCGGGTCGCGCTCTCCTACAATGAGCAGTTCTTC.

J is TRBJ1-4 and V is TRBV7-8, with TRBD1 identical over 7 bases. Germline V gene lookup returns CDR1 SGHVS and CDR2 FQNEAQ. V lost 1 base, J lost 6 bases, and 5 bases stayed unmatched. The CDR3 is made up of 15 amino acids. Here the CDR3 DNA reads TGTGCCAGCAGCTTAGTCCGGGACAGTTATGAAAAACTGTTTTTT. Its protein is CASSLVRDSYEKLFF.

The rearrangement uses TRBV15 and TRBJ2-2; tentative D call: TRBD1 (6 bases). This CDR3 comprises 15 residues. Trimming took off 8 bases at V and 4 bases at J, with 17 bases between the two ends. Germline V gives CDR1 LNHNV, CDR2 YYDKDF (reference sequence). For the CDR3, the DNA is TGTGCCACCGCTTCAGACAGGAATCGCACCGGGGAGCTGTTTTTT. It codes for CATASDRNRTGELFF.

The rearrangement links TRBV6-2 or TRBV6-3 to TRBJ2-2, with no clear D. The CDR3 runs to 15 residues. V gave up 0 bases and J gave up 2 bases, with 7 bases separating them. The germline CDR1 and CDR2 sequences are MNHEY and SVGEGT. The CDR3 is CASSYSLGNTGELFF. The CDR3 bases are TGTGCCAGCAGTTACTCTCTGGGCAACACCGGGGAGCTGTTTTTT.

V and J are TRBV9 and TRBJ1-4, with D tentatively TRBD1 (6 bases). The CDR3 contains 17 residues. Trimming shortened V by 0 bases and J by 3 bases, and 15 bases separated the two germline ends. Germline V gives CDR1 SGDLS, CDR2 YYNGEE. The CDR3 DNA reads TGTGCCAGCAGCGTAGGCAACGGGGGGCGACCTAATGAAAAACTGTTTTTT. This codes for CASSVGNGGRPNEKLFF.

CDR3 loop: CASTGQGIAKNIQYF. The CDR3 nucleotides are TGTGCCAGCACCGGACAGGGCATAGCCAAAAACATTCAGTACTTC. This chain connects TRBV2 to TRBJ2-4; TRBD1 matches 8 bases. V lost 7 bases to trimming and J lost 0 bases; unmatched junction nucleotides: 5. The CDR3 has 15 residues. Germline-derived CDR1 and CDR2 are SNHLY and FYNNEI.

The rearrangement joins TRBV28 to TRBJ2-7, with TRBD1 identical over 10 bases. The CDR3 spans 15 residues. V was pared by 5 bases and J by 3 bases, with 7 bases of the junction left unmatched. Per the germline V gene, CDR1 is MDHEN and CDR2 is SYDVKM. The CDR3 DNA reads as TGTGCCAGCAGTCCCCCTGGGACAGGGGTCTACGAGCAGTACTTC. Amino acid sequence: CASSPPGTGVYEQYF. The whole variable domain, filled in from reference TRBV28 and TRBJ2-7, reads DVKVTQSSRYLVKRTGEKVFLECVQDMDHENMFWYRQDPGLGLRLIYFSYDVKMKEKGDIPEGYSVSREKKERFSLILESASTNQTSMYLCASSPPGTGVYEQYFGPGTRLTVT.

CDR3 sequence (DNA): TGCGCCAGCAGCCCGGCCGGGAAGAATGAAAAACTGTTTTTT. This translates into CASSPAGKNEKLFF. V usage is TRBV4-1 and J usage is TRBJ1-4; D call uncertain. V lost 4 bases and J 5 bases, leaving 11 bases between the germline ends. CDR1 is MGHRA, CDR2 YSYEKL, per germline. This CDR3 has 14 residues.

V gene TRBV11-2 combines with J gene TRBJ1-6; D ambiguous. V dropped 7 bases and J dropped 0 bases, with 10 bases sitting between them. CDR1 and CDR2 from the germline V gene are SGHAT and FQNNGV. The CDR3 is 15 residues long. CDR3 nucleotide sequence: TGTGCCAGCATCCTGACTAGCTCCTATAATTCACCCCTCCACTTT. Its protein is CASILTSSYNSPLHF.

This clone was counted a single time. The V gene is TRBV27, the J gene TRBJ2-1, with 10 bases fitting TRBD1. This CDR3 is built from 14 residues. The junction had 6 bases not matched to a gene; V was cut back by 7 bases and J by 6 bases. Germline CDR1 and CDR2: MNHEY and SMNVEV (reference sequence). The CDR3 DNA sequence: TGTGCCAGCACCCCGGACAGGGGGGGCAATGAGCAGTTCTTC. The encoded protein is CASTPDRGGNEQFF.

The chain is built from TRBV3-1 (or the pseudogene TRBV3-2) and TRBJ1-2; weak D call: TRBD1 (5 bases). Per the germline V gene, CDR1 is LGHDT and CDR2 is YNNKEL (reference sequence). This CDR3 has 15 residues. Deletions cut 1 base from V and 1 base from J, with 10 bases between. The CDR3 coding sequence is TGTGCCAGCAGCCAAGCATCAGGGAATAACTATGGCTACACCTTC. It encodes CASSQASGNNYGYTF.

The rearrangement uses TRBV3-1 (or the pseudogene TRBV3-2) and TRBJ1-1, with a possible D match to TRBD1 (5 bases). The CDR3 covers 14 residues. Germline V gene lookup returns CDR1 LGHDT and CDR2 YNNKEL (reference sequence). V dropped 0 bases and J dropped 3 bases, with 8 bases sitting between them. The CDR3 reads CASSQDRVYTEAFF. The CDR3 DNA follows: TGTGCCAGCAGCCAAGACAGGGTGTACACTGAAGCTTTCTTT.

There are a few counts of this clone. The chain is built from TRBV7-9 and TRBJ1-1; D is ambiguous. V shed 1 base and J shed 0 bases, with 9 bases lying between them. The CDR3 is 15 residues long. Germline V gene lookup returns CDR1 SEHNR and CDR2 FQNEAQ (reference sequence). CDR3 in DNA: TGTGCCAGCAGCTTAGTACCGGGAATGAACACTGAAGCTTTCTTT. Its translation: CASSLVPGMNTEAFF. Supplemented by reference TRBV7-9 and TRBJ1-1, the full variable domain reads DTGVSQNPRHKITKRGQNVTFRCDPISEHNRLYWYRQTLGQGPEFLTYFQNEAQLEKSRLLSDRFSAERPKGSFSTLEIQRTEQGDSAMYLCASSLVPGMNTEAFFGQGTRLTVV.

This chain connects TRBV2 to TRBJ2-7; TRBD2 is a possible D gene (6 bases). The ends were cut back, 4 bases at V and 4 bases at J, with 17 bases in the middle. The CDR3 is 15 amino acids. Germline CDR1 and CDR2: SNHLY and FYNNEI. CDR3 in amino acids: CASSVEGRRLYEQYF. The CDR3 region has the DNA TGTGCCAGCAGTGTCGAAGGGAGGAGACTTTACGAGCAGTACTTC. The full variable domain, rest sourced from reference TRBV2 and TRBJ2-7, is EPEVTQTPSHQVTQMGQEVILRCVPISNHLYFYWYRQILGQKVEFLVSFYNNEISEKSEIFDDQFSVERPDGSNFTLKIRSTKLEDSAMYFCASSVEGRRLYEQYFGPGTRLTVT.

V usage is TRBV7-9 and J usage is TRBJ2-4, with 7 bases identical to TRBD1. J lost 0 bases, V lost 2 bases, and 10 bases had no gene match. This CDR3 contains 18 residues. Germline V CDR1 and CDR2: SEHNR, FQNEAQ (reference sequence). The CDR3 DNA reads TGTGCCAGCAGCTTACACAGGGGTAATATCCTAGCCAAAAACATTCAGTACTTC. Its translation is CASSLHRGNILAKNIQYF.

V gene TRBV11-2 combines with J gene TRBJ2-3; 10 bases agree with TRBD2. Germline V gene lookup returns CDR1 SGHAT and CDR2 FQNNGV. J was trimmed by 6 bases and V by 6 bases; bases with no gene match: 6. The CDR3 length is 14 residues. The CDR3 protein is CASRVAGGLDTQYF. The CDR3 DNA sequence: TGTGCCAGCAGGGTAGCGGGAGGACTGGATACGCAGTATTTT.